The entry that follows covers one TCR beta chain sequence. Its antigen is still unknown. This sample was taken from a study of cytomegalovirus exposure and HLA in healthy donors. Points from the study as a whole: The authors assumed roughly uniform sequencing depth across donors for presence/absence analyses.

This PCR relied on a set of 60 Vbeta primers and 13 Jbeta primers. Sequencing used immunoSEQ multiplex PCR; TCRdb keeps in-frame clones, though not all of them. This table lists around 140,000 clones. V was clipped by 1 base and J by 0 bases, with 10 bases between them. The CDR3 runs 15 residues. Germline V lookup: CDR1 LGHNA, CDR2 YSLEER. The sequence was obtained from a man aged 18 to 30 in good health and CMV-seronegative. The specimen sequenced was PBMCs. V and J are TRBV4-3 and TRBJ2-7; TRBD1 is a possible D gene (5 bases). In DNA, the CDR3 is TGCGCCAGCAGCCAAGTGAGGCAGGGCTCCTACGAGCAGTACTTC. Amino acids: CASSQVRQGSYEQYF.